This T cell receptor (beta chain) is drawn from a study of metastatic and nonmetastatic thyroid tumors. Overall study: It was across blood and tumor or nodule tissue from malignant and benign thyroid patients that repertoires were compared. Findings and limits, study-wide: Malignant thyroid tumors reportedly exceeded benign nodules significantly in TCR beta diversity, with the difference appearing in blood and tumor.

Comment on this clone: Antigen specificity is unknown.

The V end lost 7 bases, the J end lost 4 bases, and 17 bases lay between the germline ends. This CDR3 is built from 15 residues. Germline-derived CDR1 and CDR2 are MNHEY and SVGEGT. MiXCR reprocessed the PCR reads for TCRdb. This table holds tens of thousands of clones, approximately 24% found once. The entire patient cohort was treatment-naive prior to thyroid surgery. This TCR derives from a female donor with papillary thyroid cancer or a benign thyroid nodule (not recorded which). Some clones in this sample may be carry-over from other donors' samples. This chain joins TRBV6-2 or TRBV6-3 and TRBJ2-1; D is perhaps TRBD2 (6 bases). The sequenced sample was tumor tissue. The CDR3 sequence: CASIAGTGGYNEQFF. Here the CDR3 DNA reads TGTGCCAGCATCGCCGGGACTGGCGGTTACAATGAGCAGTTCTTC.